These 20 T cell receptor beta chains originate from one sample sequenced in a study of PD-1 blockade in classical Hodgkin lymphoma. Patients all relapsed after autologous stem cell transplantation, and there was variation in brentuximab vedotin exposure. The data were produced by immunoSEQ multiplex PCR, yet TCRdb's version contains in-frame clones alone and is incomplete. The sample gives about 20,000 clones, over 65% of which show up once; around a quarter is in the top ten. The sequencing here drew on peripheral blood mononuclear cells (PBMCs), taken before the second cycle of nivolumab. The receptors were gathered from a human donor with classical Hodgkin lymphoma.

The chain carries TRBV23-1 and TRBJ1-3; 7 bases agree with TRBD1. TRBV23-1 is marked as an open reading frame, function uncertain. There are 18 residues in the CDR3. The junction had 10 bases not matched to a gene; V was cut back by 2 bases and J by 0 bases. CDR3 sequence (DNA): TGCGCCAGCAGTCAACTTACTCGACAGGGCCTCTCTGGAAACACCATATATTTT. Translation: CASSQLTRQGLSGNTIYF.

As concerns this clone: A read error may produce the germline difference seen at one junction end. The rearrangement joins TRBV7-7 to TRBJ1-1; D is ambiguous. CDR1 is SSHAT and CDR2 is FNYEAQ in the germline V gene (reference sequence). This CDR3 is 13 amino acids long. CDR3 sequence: CASSFRPYTEAFF. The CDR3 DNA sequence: TGTGCTAGCAGCTTCCGGCCTTACACTGAAGCTTTCTTT.

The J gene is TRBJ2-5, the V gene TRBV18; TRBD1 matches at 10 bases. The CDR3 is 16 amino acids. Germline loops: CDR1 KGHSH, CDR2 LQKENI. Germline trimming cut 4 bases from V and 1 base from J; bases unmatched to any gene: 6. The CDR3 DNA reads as TGTGCCAGCTCACGACTCGGGACAGGGGCCCAAGAGACCCAGTACTTC. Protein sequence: CASSRLGTGAQETQYF.

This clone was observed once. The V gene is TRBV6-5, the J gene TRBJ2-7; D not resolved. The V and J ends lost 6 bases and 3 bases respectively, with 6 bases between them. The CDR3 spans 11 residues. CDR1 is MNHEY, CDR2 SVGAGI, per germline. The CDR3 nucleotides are TGTGCCAGCAGCCTATTCTACGAGCAGTACTTC. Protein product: CASSLFYEQYF.

The CDR3 nucleotides are TGCGCCAGCAGCTTCCCGGGACTAGCGGGAATCGGGACCGGGGAGCTGTTTTTT. It translates to CASSFPGLAGIGTGELFF. This sequence joins TRBV4-1 and TRBJ2-2; 13 bases fit TRBD2. There are 18 residues in the CDR3. Germline CDR1 reads MGHRA; CDR2 reads YSYEKL. V gave up 5 bases and J gave up 5 bases; unmatched junction bases: 11.

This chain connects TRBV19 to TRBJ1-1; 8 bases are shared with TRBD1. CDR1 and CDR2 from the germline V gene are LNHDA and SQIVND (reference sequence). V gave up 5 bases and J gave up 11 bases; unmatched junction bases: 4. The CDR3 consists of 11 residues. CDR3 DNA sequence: TGTGCCAGTAGTGGACAGGGACCCGCTTTCTTT. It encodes CASSGQGPAFF.

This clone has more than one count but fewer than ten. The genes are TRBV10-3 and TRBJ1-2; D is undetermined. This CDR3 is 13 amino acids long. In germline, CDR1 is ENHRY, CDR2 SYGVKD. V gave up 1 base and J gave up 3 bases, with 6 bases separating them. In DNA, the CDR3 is TGTGCCATCAGTGAGTACGGGGACTATGGCTACACCTTC. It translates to CAISEYGDYGYTF.

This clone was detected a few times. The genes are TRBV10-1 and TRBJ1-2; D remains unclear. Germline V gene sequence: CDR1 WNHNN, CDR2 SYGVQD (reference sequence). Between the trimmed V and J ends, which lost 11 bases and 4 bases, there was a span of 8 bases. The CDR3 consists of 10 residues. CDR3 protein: CAQRTYGYTF. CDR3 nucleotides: TGCGCCCAGCGGACCTATGGCTACACCTTC.

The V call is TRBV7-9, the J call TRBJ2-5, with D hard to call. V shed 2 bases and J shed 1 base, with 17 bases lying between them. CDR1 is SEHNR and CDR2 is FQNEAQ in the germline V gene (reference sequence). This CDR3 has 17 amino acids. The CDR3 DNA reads TGTGCCAGCAGCTTATCGGCCACGATAGTGGGCCAAGAGACCCAGTACTTC. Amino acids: CASSLSATIVGQETQYF.

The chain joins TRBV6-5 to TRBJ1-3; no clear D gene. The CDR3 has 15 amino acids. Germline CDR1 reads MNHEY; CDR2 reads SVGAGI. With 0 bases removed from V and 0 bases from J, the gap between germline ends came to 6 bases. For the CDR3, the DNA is TGTGCCAGCAGTTACTCCCGGTTCTCTGGAAACACCATATATTTT. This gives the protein CASSYSRFSGNTIYF.

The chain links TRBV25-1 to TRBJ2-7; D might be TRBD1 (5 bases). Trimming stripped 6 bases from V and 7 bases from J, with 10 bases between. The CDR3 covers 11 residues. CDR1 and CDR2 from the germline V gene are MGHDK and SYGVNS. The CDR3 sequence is CASSEGAEQYF. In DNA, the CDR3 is TGTGCCAGCAGCGAAGGGGCAGAGCAGTACTTC.

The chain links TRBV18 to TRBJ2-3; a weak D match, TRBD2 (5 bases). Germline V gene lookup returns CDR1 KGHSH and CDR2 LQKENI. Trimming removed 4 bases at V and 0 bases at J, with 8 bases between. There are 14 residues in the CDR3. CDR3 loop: CASSLATSTDTQYF. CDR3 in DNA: TGTGCCAGCTCACTAGCGACTAGCACAGATACGCAGTATTTT. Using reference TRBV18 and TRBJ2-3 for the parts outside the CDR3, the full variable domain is NAGVMQNPRHLVRRRGQEARLRCSPMKGHSHVYWYRQLPEEGLKFMVYLQKENIIDESGMPKERFSAEFPKEGPSILRIQQVVRGDSAAYFCASSLATSTDTQYFGPGTRLTVL.

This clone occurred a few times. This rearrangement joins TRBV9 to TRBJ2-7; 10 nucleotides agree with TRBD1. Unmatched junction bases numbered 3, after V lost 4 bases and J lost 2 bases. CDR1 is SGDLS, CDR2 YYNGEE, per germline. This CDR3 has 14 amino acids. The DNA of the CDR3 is TGTGCCAGCAGCTTTGGGACAGGGGCCTACGAGCAGTACTTC. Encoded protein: CASSFGTGAYEQYF.

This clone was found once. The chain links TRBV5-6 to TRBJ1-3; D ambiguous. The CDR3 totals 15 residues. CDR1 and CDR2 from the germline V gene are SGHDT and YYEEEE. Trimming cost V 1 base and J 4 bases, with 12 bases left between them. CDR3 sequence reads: CASSLQGLPGNTIYF. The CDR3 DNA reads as TGTGCCAGCAGCTTGCAAGGGCTCCCCGGAAACACCATATATTTT.

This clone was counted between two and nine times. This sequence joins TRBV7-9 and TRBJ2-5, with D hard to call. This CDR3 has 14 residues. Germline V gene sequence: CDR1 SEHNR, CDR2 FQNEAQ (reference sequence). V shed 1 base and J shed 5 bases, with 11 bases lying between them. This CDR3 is CASSLVTGRETQYF. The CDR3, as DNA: TGTGCCAGCAGCTTAGTTACCGGGCGGGAGACCCAGTACTTC. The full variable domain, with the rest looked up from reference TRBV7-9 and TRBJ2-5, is DTGVSQNPRHKITKRGQNVTFRCDPISEHNRLYWYRQTLGQGPEFLTYFQNEAQLEKSRLLSDRFSAERPKGSFSTLEIQRTEQGDSAMYLCASSLVTGRETQYFGPGTRLLVL.

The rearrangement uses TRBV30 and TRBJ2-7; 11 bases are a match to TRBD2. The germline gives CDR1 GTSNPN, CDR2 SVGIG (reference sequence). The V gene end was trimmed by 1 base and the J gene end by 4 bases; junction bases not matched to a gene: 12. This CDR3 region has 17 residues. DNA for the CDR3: TGTGCCTGGAGTGCTCTAGCGGGAGGTCGGCGGGTATACGAGCAGTACTTC. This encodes CAWSALAGGRRVYEQYF.

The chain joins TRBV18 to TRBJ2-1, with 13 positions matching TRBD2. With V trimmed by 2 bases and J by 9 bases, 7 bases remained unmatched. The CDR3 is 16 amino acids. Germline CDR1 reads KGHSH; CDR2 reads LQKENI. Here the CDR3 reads CASSPLTSGRAVEQFF. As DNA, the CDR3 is TGTGCCAGCTCACCATTAACTAGCGGGAGGGCAGTTGAGCAGTTCTTC. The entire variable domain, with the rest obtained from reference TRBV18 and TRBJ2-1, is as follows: NAGVMQNPRHLVRRRGQEARLRCSPMKGHSHVYWYRQLPEEGLKFMVYLQKENIIDESGMPKERFSAEFPKEGPSILRIQQVVRGDSAAYFCASSPLTSGRAVEQFFGPGTRLTVL.

The chain's CDR3 is CASSVLAGGQETQYF. Written as DNA, the CDR3 is TGTGCCAGCAGTGTTCTAGCGGGAGGGCAAGAGACCCAGTACTTC. The gene calls are TRBV6-1 and TRBJ2-5, with TRBD2 matching over 12 bases. J lost 2 bases, V lost 4 bases, and 2 bases had no gene match. Germline V gene data show CDR1 as MNHNS and CDR2 as SASEGT. The CDR3 has 15 amino acids.

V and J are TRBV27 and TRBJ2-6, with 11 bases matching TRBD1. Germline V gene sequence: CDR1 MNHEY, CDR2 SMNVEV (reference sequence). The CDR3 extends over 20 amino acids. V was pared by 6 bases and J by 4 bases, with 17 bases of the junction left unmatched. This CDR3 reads CASRTGQGAHINSGANVLTF. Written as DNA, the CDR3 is TGTGCCAGCAGGACCGGACAGGGGGCGCATATTAATTCCGGGGCCAACGTCCTGACTTTC.

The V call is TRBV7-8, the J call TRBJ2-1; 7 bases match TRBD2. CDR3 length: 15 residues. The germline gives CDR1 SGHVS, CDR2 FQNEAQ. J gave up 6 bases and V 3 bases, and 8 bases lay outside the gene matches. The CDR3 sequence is CASSLGLPDSNEQFF. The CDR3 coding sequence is TGTGCCAGCAGCTTGGGACTACCCGACAGCAATGAGCAGTTCTTC.